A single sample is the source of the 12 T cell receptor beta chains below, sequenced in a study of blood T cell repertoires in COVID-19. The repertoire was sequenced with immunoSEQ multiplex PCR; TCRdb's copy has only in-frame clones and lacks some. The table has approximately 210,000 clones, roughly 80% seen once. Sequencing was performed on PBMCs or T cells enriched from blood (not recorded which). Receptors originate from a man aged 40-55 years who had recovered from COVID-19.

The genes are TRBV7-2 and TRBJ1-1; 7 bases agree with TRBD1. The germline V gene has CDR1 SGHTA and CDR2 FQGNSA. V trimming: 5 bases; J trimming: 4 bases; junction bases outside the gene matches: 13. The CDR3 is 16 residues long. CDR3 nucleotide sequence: TGTGCCAGCAGCCCACCGAACAGGGCAGGGGGCACTGAAGCTTTCTTT. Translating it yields CASSPPNRAGGTEAFF.

CDR3 in DNA: TGTGCCAGCAGCTTTTGGGGGAGGCGTGAAAAACTGTTTTTT. This sequence encodes CASSFWGRREKLFF. The chain recombines TRBV5-4 with TRBJ1-4, with a tentative D call TRBD1 (5 bases). Trimming pared 2 bases from V and 7 bases from J, leaving 12 bases between. Germline V lookup: CDR1 SGHNT, CDR2 YYREEE (reference sequence). This CDR3 region has 14 residues.

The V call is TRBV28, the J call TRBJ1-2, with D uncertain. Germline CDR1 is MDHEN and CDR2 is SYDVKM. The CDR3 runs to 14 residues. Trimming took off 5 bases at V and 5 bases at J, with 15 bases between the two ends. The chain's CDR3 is CASSPSLSGYGYTF. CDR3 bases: TGTGCCAGCAGTCCCTCTCTGTCAGGTTATGGCTACACCTTC.

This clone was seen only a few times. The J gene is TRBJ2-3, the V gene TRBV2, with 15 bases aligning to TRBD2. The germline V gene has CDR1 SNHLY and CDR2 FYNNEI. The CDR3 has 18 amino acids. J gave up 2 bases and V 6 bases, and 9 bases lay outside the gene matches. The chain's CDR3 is CASRRTSGRAQLTDTQYF. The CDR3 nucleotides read TGTGCCAGCAGACGGACTAGCGGGAGGGCCCAGCTCACAGATACGCAGTATTTT.

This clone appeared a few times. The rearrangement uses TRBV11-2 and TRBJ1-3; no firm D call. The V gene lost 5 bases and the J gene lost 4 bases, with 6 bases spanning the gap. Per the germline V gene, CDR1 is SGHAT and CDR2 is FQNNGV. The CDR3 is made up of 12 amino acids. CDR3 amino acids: CASSPRGNTIYF. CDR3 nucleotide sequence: TGTGCCAGCAGCCCCAGGGGAAACACCATATATTTT.

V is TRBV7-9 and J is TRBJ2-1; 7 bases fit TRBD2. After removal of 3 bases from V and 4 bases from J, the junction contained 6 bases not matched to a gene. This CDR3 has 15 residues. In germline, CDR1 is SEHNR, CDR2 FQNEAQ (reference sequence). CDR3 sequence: CASSFSAGAYNEQFF. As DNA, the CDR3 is TGTGCCAGCAGCTTTTCCGCGGGAGCTTACAATGAGCAGTTCTTC. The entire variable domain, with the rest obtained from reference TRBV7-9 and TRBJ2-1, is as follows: DTGVSQNPRHKITKRGQNVTFRCDPISEHNRLYWYRQTLGQGPEFLTYFQNEAQLEKSRLLSDRFSAERPKGSFSTLEIQRTEQGDSAMYLCASSFSAGAYNEQFFGPGTRLTVL.

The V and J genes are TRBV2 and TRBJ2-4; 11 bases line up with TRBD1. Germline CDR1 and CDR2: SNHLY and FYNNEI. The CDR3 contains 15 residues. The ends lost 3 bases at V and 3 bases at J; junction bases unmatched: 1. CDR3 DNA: TGTGCCAGCAGTGAGGACAGGGGGCTCAAAAACATTCAGTACTTC. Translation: CASSEDRGLKNIQYF. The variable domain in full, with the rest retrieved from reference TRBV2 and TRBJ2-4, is EPEVTQTPSHQVTQMGQEVILRCVPISNHLYFYWYRQILGQKVEFLVSFYNNEISEKSEIFDDQFSVERPDGSNFTLKIRSTKLEDSAMYFCASSEDRGLKNIQYFGAGTRLSVL.

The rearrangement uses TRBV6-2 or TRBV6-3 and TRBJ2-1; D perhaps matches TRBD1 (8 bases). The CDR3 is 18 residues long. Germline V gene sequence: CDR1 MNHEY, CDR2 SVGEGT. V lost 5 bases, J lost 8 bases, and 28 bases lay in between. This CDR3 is CASSTLRQGRGLSDEQFF. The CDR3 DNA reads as TGTGCCAGCAGTACCCTGAGACAGGGGCGGGGGTTATCGGATGAGCAGTTCTTC.

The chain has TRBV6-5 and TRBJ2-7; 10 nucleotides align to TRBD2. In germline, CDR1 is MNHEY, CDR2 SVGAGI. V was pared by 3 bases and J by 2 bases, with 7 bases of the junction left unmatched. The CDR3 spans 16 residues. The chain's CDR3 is CASSYSSGSTAYEQYF. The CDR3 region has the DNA TGTGCCAGCAGTTATTCTAGCGGGAGTACGGCCTACGAGCAGTACTTC.

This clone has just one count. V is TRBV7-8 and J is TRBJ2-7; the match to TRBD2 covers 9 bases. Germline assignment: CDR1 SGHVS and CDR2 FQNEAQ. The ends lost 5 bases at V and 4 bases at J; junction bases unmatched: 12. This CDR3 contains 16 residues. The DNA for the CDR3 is TGTGCCAGCAGCATTACCTCCGGGACTAGCATTTACGAGCAGTACTTC. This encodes CASSITSGTSIYEQYF.

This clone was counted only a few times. The CDR3 region is CASSQDQWRETQETQYF. The CDR3 DNA sequence: TGTGCCAGCAGCCAAGATCAATGGCGGGAGACCCAAGAGACCCAGTACTTC. The gene calls are TRBV3-1 (or the pseudogene TRBV3-2) and TRBJ2-5; 7 positions agree with TRBD2. CDR3 length equals 17 residues. Trimming removed 0 bases from V and 1 base from J; junction bases left unmatched: 8. The V gene's germline CDR1 is LGHDT and CDR2 YNNKEL (reference sequence).

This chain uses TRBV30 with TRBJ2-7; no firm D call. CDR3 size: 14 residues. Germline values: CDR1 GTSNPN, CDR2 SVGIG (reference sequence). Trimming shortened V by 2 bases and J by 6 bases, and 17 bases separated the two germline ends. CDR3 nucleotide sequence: TGTGCCTGGAGTAGTCTAGAAGGTAGATTCGAGCAGTACTTC. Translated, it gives CAWSSLEGRFEQYF.